This T cell receptor beta chain was retrieved from a study of cytomegalovirus exposure and HLA in healthy donors. About the research overall: In a later analysis, it was reported that the 110 or so validation repertoires had been produced on the same platform as the 550 to 700 repertoires belonging to the first cohort.

This clone was picked up a small number of times. Its antigen is not identified. Findings and caveats of the study: The majority of TCR sequences were rare, yet some public TCRs appeared in many donors. As was reported, the classifier diagnosed cytomegalovirus status with high specificity and sensitivity.

Germline assignment: CDR1 SNHLY and CDR2 FYNNEI. V lost 6 bases and J 5 bases, leaving 17 bases between the germline ends. The length of the CDR3 is 14 residues. The donors were part of the validation cohort, which consisted of roughly 120 subjects and was separate from the first cohort of about 670 subjects. Libraries were prepared by immunoSEQ multiplex PCR; TCRdb keeps only in-frame clonotypes and omits some of them. The sample includes over 250,000 clones, approximately 83% of them seen just once. The clonotype was recovered from a woman aged 18-29 years in good health and CMV-seronegative. The specimen was PBMCs. The V call is TRBV2, the J call TRBJ2-7; possibly TRBD2 for D (6 bases). CDR3 DNA sequence: TGTGCCAGCAGGGAGGGAGTAATGGCGGACGAGCAGTACTTC. Protein sequence: CASREGVMADEQYF.